This TCR beta chain stems from a study of radiation and T cells in renal cell carcinoma. Study background: Nephrectomy followed 15 Gy stereotactic body radiation by 4 weeks. Overall study findings and caveats: Top tumor clonotypes rose in blood 2 weeks post-radiation, then contracted.

Time point: blood 2 weeks post-SBRT. Treatment in this sample: 15 Gy SBRT to primary tumor, nephrectomy 4 weeks later. The tumor was a clear cell renal cell carcinoma. This CDR3 comprises 14 residues. V shed 5 bases and J 2 bases; nucleotides not matched to a gene: 5. Germline-derived CDR1 and CDR2 are SGHAT and FQNNGV. Concerning this clone itself: Its antigen is currently unknown.

Libraries were prepared by immunoSEQ multiplex PCR; TCRdb keeps only in-frame clonotypes and omits some of them. The sample shows about 130,000 clones, more than 75% of them seen only once. This receptor was taken from a woman aged 65 to 85 with renal cell carcinoma. Sequenced material: blood, taken from a patient whose treatment included radiotherapy and nephrectomy. The chain combines TRBV11-2 with TRBJ2-5, with 7 bases aligning to TRBD2. The CDR3 DNA follows: TGTGCCAGCAGCGTCACGGGGGGACAAGAGACCCAGTACTTC. Protein: CASSVTGGQETQYF.